This T cell receptor (beta chain) was identified during a study of blood T cell repertoires in COVID-19. The overall study: Italy, Spain and the United States were the sources of the convalescent and acute COVID-19 samples. In each case, the material was cDNA or gDNA derived from T cells, B-cell-depleted T cells, or PBMCs.

Germline CDR1 is MDHEN and CDR2 is SYDVKM. CDR3 length: 14 residues. The V gene end was trimmed by 1 base and the J gene end by 6 bases; junction bases not matched to a gene: 3. Original processing methods: Amplification with reference gene primers provided the estimates of nucleated cell counts. This table comes from immunoSEQ multiplex PCR, and its TCRdb copy is limited to in-frame clones, with some not included. V and J calls and clone size come straight from that table; D and trimming were deduced from the DNA. The sample lists over 75,000 clones; around 85% were seen once. Notes on this clone: Other DNA sequences within the sample encode an identical CDR3.

The rearrangement joins TRBV28 to TRBJ1-5; 7 bases match TRBD1. This sequence originates from an older man with acute or convalescent COVID-19. The sequencing input was peripheral blood. CDR3 sequence (DNA): TGTGCCAGCAGTTTATTAGGGGGCGGTCAGCCCCAGCATTTT. Protein sequence: CASSLLGGGQPQHF.